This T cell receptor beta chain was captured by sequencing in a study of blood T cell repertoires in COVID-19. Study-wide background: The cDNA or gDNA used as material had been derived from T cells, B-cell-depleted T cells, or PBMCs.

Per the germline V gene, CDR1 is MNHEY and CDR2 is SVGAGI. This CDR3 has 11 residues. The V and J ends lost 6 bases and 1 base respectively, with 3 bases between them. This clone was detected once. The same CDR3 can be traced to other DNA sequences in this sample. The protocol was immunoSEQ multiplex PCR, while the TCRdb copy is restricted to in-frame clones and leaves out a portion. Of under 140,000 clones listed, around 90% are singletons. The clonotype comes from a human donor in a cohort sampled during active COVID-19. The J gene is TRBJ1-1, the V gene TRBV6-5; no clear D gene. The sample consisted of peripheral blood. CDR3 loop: CASRANTEAFF. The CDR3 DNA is TGTGCCAGCAGAGCGAACACTGAAGCTTTCTTT.